Following are 8 T cell receptor beta chains from one sample sequenced in a study of CD8 T cells in ankylosing spondylitis. TCRdb reprocessed the 5' RACE reads via MiXCR and lists one record per CDR3 protein. The sample lists about 35,000 distinct CDR3 sequences; less than 4% were seen once. Specimen: blood, either unsorted or a sorted T cell fraction (not recorded which). The source of these receptors is a male donor with ankylosing spondylitis or in good health (not recorded which).

This clonotype was detected many times. The genes are TRBV7-3 and TRBJ1-2, with D possibly being TRBD1 (6 bases). V shed 1 base and J shed 8 bases, with 14 bases lying between them. In germline, CDR1 is SGHTA, CDR2 FQGTGA. The CDR3 totals 14 residues. The CDR3 sequence: CASSLKSRGGGYTF. CDR3 DNA: TGTGCCAGCAGCTTAAAGTCAAGGGGGGGAGGCTACACCTTC.

There are many counts of this clonotype. The V call is TRBV9, the J call TRBJ2-1, with 10 bases fitting TRBD2. CDR3 length equals 17 residues. Germline V lookup: CDR1 SGDLS, CDR2 YYNGEE. V was clipped by 2 bases and J by 4 bases; unmatched bases: 9. CDR3 sequence (DNA): TGTGCCAGCAGCGTCGGGCCAGCGGGAGGGAAGTACAATGAGCAGTTCTTC. The encoded protein is CASSVGPAGGKYNEQFF.

This clonotype was seen more than once but under ten times. The chain joins TRBV9 to TRBJ2-3; 10 bases line up with TRBD2. The trim removed 2 bases at V and 5 bases at J, leaving 8 bases unmatched. Per germline, CDR1 SGDLS and CDR2 YYNGEE. The CDR3 spans 16 residues. CDR3 sequence reads: CASSVRTGTSEDTQYF. The CDR3 DNA follows: TGTGCCAGCAGCGTCAGAACCGGGACTAGCGAAGATACGCAGTATTTT.

This clonotype was counted at least ten times. The chain links TRBV9 to TRBJ2-1; 11 bases line up with TRBD1. There are 16 residues in the CDR3. Germline V gene sequence: CDR1 SGDLS, CDR2 YYNGEE. The ends lost 3 bases at V and 4 bases at J; junction bases unmatched: 6. In DNA form, the CDR3 reads TGTGCCAGCAGCGACCCCGGGACAGGGGGGTACAATGAGCAGTTCTTC. Encoded protein: CASSDPGTGGYNEQFF.

This clonotype was detected many times. V is TRBV9 and J is TRBJ2-6; D is ambiguous. V shed 0 bases and J shed 0 bases, with 7 bases lying between them. This CDR3 has 16 amino acids. The germline V gene has CDR1 SGDLS and CDR2 YYNGEE. Written as DNA, the CDR3 is TGTGCCAGCAGCGTAGAACCGAGCTCTGGGGCCAACGTCCTGACTTTC. It specifies CASSVEPSSGANVLTF.

This clonotype has ten or more counts. Here the CDR3 DNA reads TGTGCCAGCAGCGTCCAGGGGGCAACTAATGAAAAACTGTTTTTT. It yields the protein CASSVQGATNEKLFF. The rearrangement uses TRBV9 and TRBJ1-4; 7 bases are shared with TRBD1. The CDR3 loop spans 15 amino acids. Germline loops: CDR1 SGDLS, CDR2 YYNGEE. J gave up 0 bases and V 2 bases, and 1 base lay outside the gene matches.

This clonotype occurred many times. The chain employs TRBV27 and TRBJ2-5; 7 nucleotides agree with TRBD1. V lost 10 bases, J lost 5 bases, and 10 bases stayed unmatched. The V gene's germline CDR1 is MNHEY and CDR2 SMNVEV (reference sequence). The CDR3 length is 13 residues. This chain's CDR3 is CAMLNRGRETQYF. CDR3 bases: TGTGCCATGCTCAACAGGGGTCGGGAGACCCAGTACTTC.

This clonotype came up many times. The chain employs TRBV9 and TRBJ2-3; a possible D gene is TRBD1 (5 bases). The CDR3 is 14 residues long. In germline, CDR1 is SGDLS, CDR2 YYNGEE. Between the trimmed V and J ends, which lost 0 bases and 3 bases, there was a span of 8 bases. The CDR3: CASSVDQGTDTQYF. The CDR3 nucleotides read TGTGCCAGCAGCGTAGATCAGGGAACAGATACGCAGTATTTT.